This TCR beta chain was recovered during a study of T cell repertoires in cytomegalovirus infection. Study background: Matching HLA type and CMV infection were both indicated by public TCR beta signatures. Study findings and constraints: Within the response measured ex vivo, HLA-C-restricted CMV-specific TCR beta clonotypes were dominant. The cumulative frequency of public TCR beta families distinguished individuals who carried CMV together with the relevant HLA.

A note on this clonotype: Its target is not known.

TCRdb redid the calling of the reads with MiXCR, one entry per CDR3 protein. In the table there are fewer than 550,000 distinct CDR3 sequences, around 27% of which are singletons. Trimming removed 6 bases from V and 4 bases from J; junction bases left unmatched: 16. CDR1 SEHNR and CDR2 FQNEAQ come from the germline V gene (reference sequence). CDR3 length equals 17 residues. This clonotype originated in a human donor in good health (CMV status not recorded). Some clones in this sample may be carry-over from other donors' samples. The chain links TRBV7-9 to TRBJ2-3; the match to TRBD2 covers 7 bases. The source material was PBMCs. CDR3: CASSHPRSRGSSDTQYF. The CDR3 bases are TGTGCCAGCAGTCACCCGAGGTCCCGCGGGAGTTCAGATACGCAGTATTTT.